The 6 T cell receptor beta chains listed next were all sequenced from one sample in a study of T cell clonality in common variable immunodeficiency. Some clones are missing from TCRdb's copy, which holds only in-frame ones; the method was immunoSEQ multiplex PCR. This set yields some 45,000 clones and no singletons; the top ten hold around 6.3%. The sequencing sample was made of peripheral blood mononuclear cells. The source is a person aged 18 to 69 in good health.

This clone has a count of ten or more. The read is 3 residues too short to cover the CDR3 end, so that end is filled in from the germline J gene. This chain uses TRBV5-1 with TRBJ1-1; tentatively, D is TRBD1 (6 bases). Germline V gives CDR1 SGHRS, CDR2 YFSETQ. This CDR3 has 15 amino acids. CDR3 DNA, as far as it was read: TGCGCCAGCAGCTTGGTGGCGACAGGACTCGATGGA. Its translation is CASSLVATGLDG. The entire CDR3 is CASSLVATGLDGAFF.

This clone was recorded at least ten times. The sequence runs out 3 residues before the end of the CDR3; the remainder is reconstructed from the germline J gene. The chain has TRBV7-9 and TRBJ1-2; 8 nucleotides align to TRBD1. The germline V gene has CDR1 SEHNR and CDR2 FQNEAQ (reference sequence). The V gene end was trimmed by 8 bases and the J gene end by 4 bases; junction bases not matched to a gene: 12. This CDR3 contains 15 residues. The chain's CDR3 is CASDQGQGEIYGYTF. CDR3 DNA (partial): TGTGCCAGCGATCAAGGACAGGGAGAAATCTATGGC. The full variable domain, its missing parts supplied by reference TRBV7-9 and TRBJ1-2, is DTGVSQNPRHKITKRGQNVTFRCDPISEHNRLYWYRQTLGQGPEFLTYFQNEAQLEKSRLLSDRFSAERPKGSFSTLEIQRTEQGDSAMYLCASDQGQGEIYGYTFGSGTRLTVV.

The table lists this clone with a few counts. The CDR3 extends 3 residues past the end of the read, so its final part is completed from the germline J gene. The genes are TRBV20-1 and TRBJ1-5, with 11 bases lining up with TRBD1. V lost 6 bases to trimming and J lost 7 bases; unmatched junction nucleotides: 14. The germline CDR1 and CDR2 sequences are DFQATT and SNEGSKA (reference sequence). This CDR3 has 16 residues. The covered CDR3 bases are TGCAGTGCGTTCGACACCGGACAGGGGGCAAAACAGCCC. This gives the protein CSAFDTGQGAKQP. The whole CDR3 region reads CSAFDTGQGAKQPQHF.

This clone was recorded many times. The CDR3 goes on 3 residues after the read ends, and that part is filled in from the germline J gene. This chain uses TRBV5-6 with TRBJ2-7; D may be TRBD2 (6 bases). V was cut by 3 bases and J by 0 bases, with 13 bases left in between. Germline V gene sequence: CDR1 SGHDT, CDR2 YYEEEE. This CDR3 comprises 15 residues. Incomplete CDR3 DNA: TGTGCCAGCAGCTCGGGGGTAGGGAGCTCCTACGAG. Its translation is CASSSGVGSSYE. The whole CDR3 sequence is CASSSGVGSSYEQYF.

This clone occurred many times. Read coverage stops 3 residues before the CDR3 terminus; the germline J gene supplies the remainder. The chain recombines TRBV5-1 with TRBJ1-4, with TRBD1 matching over 10 bases. The CDR3 covers 16 residues. The germline V gene has CDR1 SGHRS and CDR2 YFSETQ. The CDR3 bases that were read are TGCGCCAGCAGCCCGGGACAGGGGTCTGTAAATTCACCA. Translating it yields CASSPGQGSVNSP. The CDR3 in its entirety is CASSPGQGSVNSPLFF.

This clone was counted at least ten times. The read falls 3 residues short of the CDR3 end, and the missing part is taken from the germline J gene. The chain has TRBV5-1 and TRBJ1-1; D may be TRBD1 (5 bases). The length of the CDR3 is 13 residues. CDR1 and CDR2 from the germline V gene are SGHRS and YFSETQ. The CDR3 DNA, read in part, is TGCGCCAGCAGCTTTGGGGCAGGGCATAGA. Its translation: CASSFGAGHR. The CDR3 as a whole reads CASSFGAGHRAFF.